The rows below give T cell receptor beta chains drawn from one sample of a study of T cell repertoires in cytomegalovirus infection. From the reads, TCRdb called clonotypes with MiXCR, one entry per CDR3 protein. The sample holds some 300,000 distinct CDR3 sequences, roughly an eighth seen once. Sample: PBMCs. The source of these receptors is a human donor in good health (CMV status not recorded). Some clones in this sample may be carry-over from other donors' samples. Each CDR3 is given with its conserved first and last residue. D genes are given only for firm matches. Not all rows give a size; the values are once, few, many and, for expanded clones, a class.

CDR3aa: CASSGVAGGSTSTDTQYF; CDR3nt: TGTGCCAGCAGTGGCGTTGCGGGAGGGAGCACTAGCACAGATACGCAGTATTTT; abundance: many; j_gene: TRBJ2-3; d_gene: TRBD2; v_gene: TRBV28
CDR3aa: CASNRRDRGQPQHF; CDR3nt: TGTGCCAGCAACCGCCGGGACAGGGGACAGCCCCAGCATTTT; abundance: many; j_gene: TRBJ1-5; d_gene: TRBD1; v_gene: TRBV6-6
CDR3aa: CASSLEIVGYTF; CDR3nt: TGTGCCAGCAGCTTAGAGATAGTGGGCTACACCTTC; abundance: once; j_gene: TRBJ1-2; d_gene: NA; v_gene: TRBV7-2
CDR3aa: CASSRGTVGNSPLHF; CDR3nt: TGTGCCAGCAGCCGGGGGACCGTTGGGAATTCACCCCTCCACTTT; abundance: many; j_gene: TRBJ1-6; d_gene: NA; v_gene: TRBV7-9
CDR3aa: CASSLGYNQETQYF; CDR3nt: TGTGCCAGCAGCTTGGGATATAACCAAGAGACCCAGTACTTC; abundance: once; j_gene: TRBJ2-5; d_gene: NA; v_gene: TRBV5-5
CDR3aa: CAIQDISFSRELFF; CDR3nt: TGTGCCATTCAGGACATTAGCTTTAGCCGGGAGCTGTTTTTT; abundance: few; j_gene: TRBJ2-2; d_gene: NA; v_gene: TRBV6-2/TRBV6-3
CDR3aa: CSAGWGFDNQPQHF; CDR3nt: TGCAGTGCTGGGTGGGGGTTCGATAATCAGCCCCAGCATTTT; abundance: few; j_gene: TRBJ1-5; d_gene: NA; v_gene: TRBV20-1
CDR3aa: CSGGGLVVRDTQYF; CDR3nt: TGCAGTGGAGGAGGACTAGTGGTCAGAGATACGCAGTATTTT; abundance: NA; j_gene: TRBJ2-3; d_gene: TRBD2; v_gene: TRBV20-1
CDR3aa: CSALGSGSNYEQYF; CDR3nt: TGCAGTGCCCTAGGGAGCGGGTCGAACTACGAGCAGTACTTC; abundance: NA; j_gene: TRBJ2-7; d_gene: NA; v_gene: TRBV20-1
CDR3aa: CASEQGFGYEQYF; CDR3nt: TGTGCCAGCGAACAGGGGTTCGGCTACGAGCAGTACTTC; abundance: NA; j_gene: TRBJ2-7; d_gene: TRBD1; v_gene: TRBV5-6
CDR3aa: CASSARQGHTQYF; CDR3nt: TGTGCCAGCAGCGCTCGACAGGGTCATACGCAGTATTTT; abundance: many; j_gene: TRBJ2-3; d_gene: TRBD1; v_gene: TRBV7-2
CDR3aa: CASSEGGPSTDTQYF; CDR3nt: TGTGCCAGCAGTGAGGGAGGGCCGAGCACAGATACGCAGTATTTT; abundance: many; j_gene: TRBJ2-3; d_gene: TRBD2; v_gene: TRBV28
CDR3aa: CASSLRARRSTGVYEQYF; CDR3nt: TGTGCCAGCAGCTTGAGAGCCCGCCGTAGCACAGGCGTCTACGAGCAGTACTTC; abundance: many; j_gene: TRBJ2-7; d_gene: NA; v_gene: TRBV7-6
CDR3aa: CASSRAGWNYNTGELFF; CDR3nt: TGTGCCAGCAGCAGGGCGGGGTGGAACTATAACACCGGGGAGCTGTTTTTT; abundance: many; j_gene: TRBJ2-2; d_gene: NA; v_gene: TRBV7-2
CDR3aa: CASSGVRDEQYF; CDR3nt: TGTGCCAGTTCAGGGGTGAGGGACGAGCAGTACTTC; abundance: many; j_gene: TRBJ2-7; d_gene: NA; v_gene: TRBV19
CDR3aa: CASSAYTRNEQFF; CDR3nt: TGTGCCAGCAGCGCATACACAAGGAATGAGCAGTTCTTC; abundance: NA; j_gene: TRBJ2-1; d_gene: NA; v_gene: TRBV5-4
CDR3aa: CAITMTGGTEAFF; CDR3nt: TGTGCCATCACCATGACAGGGGGCACTGAAGCTTTCTTT; abundance: NA; j_gene: TRBJ1-1; d_gene: TRBD1; v_gene: TRBV10-3
CDR3aa: CASSFGFEAFF; CDR3nt: TGTGCCAGCAGTTTCGGGTTTGAAGCTTTCTTT; abundance: many; j_gene: TRBJ1-1; d_gene: NA; v_gene: TRBV28
CDR3aa: CASSTNRGVFTEAFF; CDR3nt: TGTGCCAGCAGCACAAACAGGGGGGTGTTCACTGAAGCTTTCTTT; abundance: few; j_gene: TRBJ1-1; d_gene: TRBD1; v_gene: TRBV6-1
CDR3aa: CASSSSREDFQPQHF; CDR3nt: TGTGCCAGCAGTTCGTCCAGGGAAGATTTTCAGCCCCAGCATTTT; abundance: few; j_gene: TRBJ1-5; d_gene: NA; v_gene: TRBV6-2/TRBV6-3
CDR3aa: CASSLSWDTGELFF; CDR3nt: TGTGCCAGCAGCCTTAGCTGGGACACCGGGGAGCTGTTTTTT; abundance: many; j_gene: TRBJ2-2; d_gene: NA; v_gene: TRBV7-2
CDR3aa: CSTTGYGYTF; CDR3nt: TGCAGCACAACAGGGTATGGCTACACCTTC; abundance: NA; j_gene: TRBJ1-2; d_gene: NA; v_gene: TRBV29-1
CDR3aa: CASSPGTGRNEQYF; CDR3nt: TGTGCCAGCTCACCCGGGACAGGGAGGAACGAGCAGTACTTC; abundance: NA; j_gene: TRBJ2-7; d_gene: TRBD1; v_gene: TRBV18
CDR3aa: CASSPWTNQDTDTQYF; CDR3nt: TGTGCCAGCAGTCCCTGGACTAATCAGGACACAGATACGCAGTATTTT; abundance: few; j_gene: TRBJ2-3; d_gene: NA; v_gene: TRBV28
CDR3aa: CATSQSRAGSDQETQYF; CDR3nt: TGTGCCACCAGCCAAAGTAGGGCAGGGTCGGACCAAGAGACCCAGTACTTC; abundance: few; j_gene: TRBJ2-5; d_gene: NA; v_gene: TRBV15
CDR3aa: CASSLEQKSGANVLTF; CDR3nt: TGTGCCAGCAGCTTGGAACAGAAGTCTGGGGCCAACGTCCTGACTTTC; abundance: many; j_gene: TRBJ2-6; d_gene: NA; v_gene: TRBV5-4
CDR3aa: CASSQESPVPNTEAFF; CDR3nt: TGTGCCAGCAGCCAAGAGTCCCCCGTCCCGAACACTGAAGCTTTCTTT; abundance: NA; j_gene: TRBJ1-1; d_gene: NA; v_gene: TRBV3-1
CDR3aa: CASTSTGEAKNIQYF; CDR3nt: TGTGCCAGCACCTCAACAGGGGAAGCCAAAAACATTCAGTACTTC; abundance: many; j_gene: TRBJ2-4; d_gene: TRBD1; v_gene: TRBV5-6
CDR3aa: CASSLDYSRRNYGYTF; CDR3nt: TGTGCCAGCAGTTTAGATTATTCCAGGCGTAACTATGGCTACACCTTC; abundance: few; j_gene: TRBJ1-2; d_gene: NA; v_gene: TRBV27
CDR3aa: CSARDQESGDQETQYF; CDR3nt: TGCAGTGCTAGAGATCAAGAGTCAGGGGACCAAGAGACCCAGTACTTC; abundance: many; j_gene: TRBJ2-5; d_gene: NA; v_gene: TRBV20-1
CDR3aa: CASRERAGLGTEAFF; CDR3nt: TGTGCCAGCAGAGAAAGGGCGGGGCTGGGCACTGAAGCTTTCTTT; abundance: medium-sized; j_gene: TRBJ1-1; d_gene: NA; v_gene: TRBV7-6
CDR3aa: CASGYGRITDTQYF; CDR3nt: TGTGCCAGCGGGTACGGGAGGATCACAGATACGCAGTATTTT; abundance: many; j_gene: TRBJ2-3; d_gene: TRBD2; v_gene: TRBV5-5
CDR3aa: CASSYSASAYEQYF; CDR3nt: TGTGCCAGCAGTTACTCCGCTAGCGCCTACGAGCAGTACTTC; abundance: few; j_gene: TRBJ2-7; d_gene: NA; v_gene: TRBV6-2/TRBV6-3
CDR3aa: CASILYSTGELFF; CDR3nt: TGTGCCAGCATTCTCTACTCCACCGGGGAGCTGTTTTTT; abundance: NA; j_gene: TRBJ2-2; d_gene: NA; v_gene: TRBV2
CDR3aa: CSARDARREISEQYF; CDR3nt: TGCAGTGCTAGAGACGCCCGACGGGAAATAAGCGAGCAGTACTTC; abundance: many; j_gene: TRBJ2-7; d_gene: NA; v_gene: TRBV20-1
CDR3aa: CASRGDRQGSYYNEQFF; CDR3nt: TGTGCCAGCAGGGGGGACCGACAGGGGTCTTATTACAATGAGCAGTTCTTC; abundance: few; j_gene: TRBJ2-1; d_gene: TRBD1; v_gene: TRBV11-2
CDR3aa: CASSSKHGRETQYF; CDR3nt: TGTGCCAGCAGCTCTAAGCACGGGCGAGAGACCCAGTACTTC; abundance: many; j_gene: TRBJ2-5; d_gene: NA; v_gene: TRBV7-2
CDR3aa: CASSLTGRLNEKLFF; CDR3nt: TGTGCCAGCAGCTTAACAGGACGGCTTAATGAAAAACTGTTTTTT; abundance: NA; j_gene: TRBJ1-4; d_gene: NA; v_gene: TRBV7-3
CDR3aa: CASSGGQLNYGYTF; CDR3nt: TGCGCCAGCAGCGGGGGACAGCTTAACTATGGCTACACCTTC; abundance: NA; j_gene: TRBJ1-2; d_gene: TRBD1; v_gene: TRBV5-1
CDR3aa: CASGDPSVGNEKLFF; CDR3nt: TGCGCCAGCGGGGACCCAAGCGTCGGTAATGAAAAACTGTTTTTT; abundance: few; j_gene: TRBJ1-4; d_gene: NA; v_gene: TRBV5-1